Only a few counts were recorded for the clone carrying this T cell receptor (beta chain). Its antigen is not identified. TCRdb used MiXCR to reprocess the 5' RACE reads, holding one entry per CDR3 protein. The data show hundreds of thousands of distinct CDR3 sequences, with around 20% seen just once and about 4.3% held by the top ten. These data are taken from a study of identical twins. Whole-study findings and limits: Insertion counts were lower in abundant cord blood beta clonotypes, a trend that memory repertoires did not show.

Germline V gives CDR1 DFQATT, CDR2 SNEGSKA (reference sequence). V was cut by 3 bases and J by 4 bases, with 13 bases left in between. The CDR3 runs 13 residues. The sample was also linked to a second study, of T cells expressing NK-cell markers.

Material: PBMCs. V and J are TRBV20-1 and TRBJ2-7; perhaps TRBD1 as D (5 bases). The sequence was collected from a woman aged 18-29 years in good health. As DNA, the CDR3 is TGCAGTGCTAGGGGGCTAAAGAAGTACGAGCAGTACTTC. It translates to CSARGLKKYEQYF.